The clone carrying this T cell receptor beta chain was detected many times. The antigen remains unidentified. These data come from a study of T-cell reconstitution after alpha-beta-depleted transplantation in children. The study, taken as a whole, reports: Where alpha-beta T cells came from about two months after transplant was reportedly several hundred expanded graft clones. Surviving recipient cells, namely T cells and thymic progenitors, were the source of high day-60 TCRbeta diversity in some patients. T-cell numbers and diversity, one year after transplant, stemmed largely from T cells that were newly produced.

The CDR3 is 13 residues long. Germline CDR1 is MDHEN and CDR2 is SYDVKM. Trimming pared 6 bases from V and 10 bases from J, leaving 16 bases between. Library preparation (for TCRbeta) was performed with unique molecular identifiers. TCRdb re-derived calls from the PCR reads in MiXCR, one entry per CDR3 protein. The table includes about 140,000 distinct CDR3 sequences, 8.5% to 10% detected once. The V and J genes are TRBV28 and TRBJ2-1, with D hard to call. The receptor's source is a female patient between 2 and 15 years old who had a stem cell transplant for congenital amegakaryocytic thrombocytopenia, so the T cells may come from the graft donor. The material sequenced was PBMCs, mostly from graft donor cells, taken 180 days after TCRalphabeta/CD19-depleted stem cell transplant. As DNA, the CDR3 is TGTGCCAGCAGCCCCGGTGGGCGTCGCGAGCAGTTCTTC. Its translation is CASSPGGRREQFF.